This T cell receptor beta chain is from a study of T cell repertoires in cytomegalovirus infection. Findings of the study overall: The ex vivo response showed dominance by HLA-C-restricted CMV-specific TCR beta clonotypes.

This CDR3 is built from 14 residues. Trimming took off 2 bases at V and 6 bases at J, with 13 bases between the two ends. CDR1 is MNHEY and CDR2 is SVGAGI in the germline V gene. TCRdb called the reads again in MiXCR, with one record for every CDR3 protein. The data contain about 360,000 distinct CDR3 sequences, over 15% of them singletons. The sample holds a few counts of this clonotype. What it binds is unknown. Sequenced material: PBMCs. The chain joins TRBV6-5 to TRBJ1-2, with D unresolved. The clonotype was recovered from a human donor in good health (CMV status not recorded). Some clones in this sample may be carry-over from other donors' samples. The CDR3 DNA reads TGTGCCAGCAGTTACACCCCCTTTTTGAATGGCTACACCTTC. It translates to CASSYTPFLNGYTF.